Listed here are 19 T cell receptor beta chains from one sample, sequenced in a study of tumor-infiltrating lymphocytes in primary liver carcinoma. A constant-region primer served to make TCR beta cDNA from roughly 500 ng total RNA. TCR beta libraries came from three nested multiplex PCR rounds using slightly modified ARM-PCR. PCR rounds one and two used TRBV1-TRBV30 forward primers with a C-beta reverse primer for approximately 10 cycles each. Using its own MiXCR run on the multiplex PCR reads, TCRdb lists one record per CDR3 protein. The sample yields around 100,000 distinct CDR3 sequences, approximately 68% seen once. DNA and RNA were both co-extracted from around 20-30 mg of bulk tissue that had not been sorted. Sequencing input: liver tumor tissue from sampling region 5. Noted subset: tumor region T5, tumor centre. The receptors derive from a woman aged 60-75 years with primary liver carcinoma and hepatitis B virus infection.

A remark on this clonotype: Sequence at one end of the junction differs from germline and may be a read error. The CDR3 region is CAGSLARDRDEQYF. For the CDR3, the DNA is TGTGCCGGCAGCTTAGCGCGAGACAGGGACGAGCAGTACTTC. The rearrangement uses TRBV7-9 and TRBJ2-7; 7 bases are shared with TRBD1. The CDR3 covers 14 residues. Per the germline V gene, CDR1 is SEHNR and CDR2 is FQNEAQ (reference sequence).

As to this clonotype: Just one base apart from a much larger clone, this may be a read error. The V call is TRBV29-1, the J call TRBJ2-7, with 11 positions matching TRBD1. Germline assignment: CDR1 SQVTM and CDR2 ANQGSEA. V was clipped by 7 bases and J by 4 bases; unmatched bases: 6. The CDR3 extends over 13 amino acids. The CDR3 nucleotides are TGCAGCGCCTGGACAGGGGGCGGGTACGAGCAGTACTTC. Translating gives CSAWTGGGYEQYF.

As concerns this clonotype: Sequence at one end of the junction differs from germline and may be a read error. The CDR3: CANSRTDTQYF. The DNA of the CDR3 is TGTGCCAACAGCCGCACTGATACGCAGTATTTT. The chain couples TRBV11-2 to TRBJ2-3; D not resolved. Germline V gene data show CDR1 as SGHAT and CDR2 as FQNNGV. There are 11 residues in the CDR3.

As concerns this clonotype: A clone one base away is much larger, so this may be a read error. Because the CDR3's place on the DNA is in doubt, the DNA is left out and the CDR3 is given as listed by TCRdb. The CDR3 sequence: CTSSFASGNKEFF. The genes are TRBV5-6 and TRBJ2-1; the table's TRBD2 call for D was not verified on the DNA. Germline CDR1 SGHDT, CDR2 YYEEEE. The CDR3 is made up of 13 amino acids, end residues included.

A note on this clonotype: A single base separates this from a much larger clone, so it may be a read error. The genes are TRBV5-6 and TRBJ1-2; 11 bases align to TRBD1. The germline V gene encodes CDR1 SGHDT and CDR2 YYEEEE. CDR3 length: 15 amino acids. J was trimmed by 4 bases and V by 4 bases; bases with no gene match: 6. CDR3 nucleotides: TGTGCCAGCAGCCCGGACAGGGGGCTCGCCTATGGCTACACCTTC. Residues: CASSPDRGLAYGYTF.

On this clonotype: This may stem from a read error, because a much larger clone lies one nucleotide away. The V gene is TRBV28, the J gene TRBJ2-3; 8 nucleotides line up with TRBD1. Germline CDR1 is MDHEN and CDR2 is SYDVKM. This CDR3 spans 15 amino acids. The CDR3 DNA sequence: TGTGCCAGCAGCTTACGGACAGGGTGGACAGATATGCAGTATTTT. Its translation: CASSLRTGWTDMQYF.

With respect to this clonotype: This may be a read error, as it is one base from a much larger clone. The V gene is TRBV5-4, the J gene TRBJ2-3; D unresolved. Germline V gene data show CDR1 as SGHNT and CDR2 as YYREEE (reference sequence). CDR3 length: 11 amino acids. Trimming took off 4 bases at V and 5 bases at J, with 5 bases between the two ends. CDR3: CASSSEDTQYF. The CDR3 DNA follows: TGTGCCAGCAGCAGCGAAGATACGCAGTATTTT. The full variable domain, completed using reference TRBV5-4 and TRBJ2-3, is ETGVTQSPTHLIKTRGQQVTLRCSSQSGHNTVSWYQQALGQGPQFIFQYYREEENGRGNFPPRFSGLQFPNYSSELNVNALELDDSALYLCASSSEDTQYFGPGTRLTVL.

As for this clonotype: Mismatch with germline at one junction end may stem from a read error. This sequence joins TRBV6-5 and TRBJ1-1; possibly TRBD1 for D (5 bases). The CDR3 extends over 16 amino acids. Germline V gives CDR1 MNHEY, CDR2 SVGAGI. CDR3 amino acids: CASSSGGAQCWTEGFF. The CDR3 region has the DNA TGTGCCAGCAGTAGTGGAGGGGCCCAGTGTTGGACTGAAGGTTTCTTT.

The V and J genes are TRBV28 and TRBJ1-1; no firm D call. CDR1 is MDHEN and CDR2 is SYDVKM in the germline V gene. This CDR3 is 14 amino acids long. V was cut by 3 bases and J by 6 bases, with 14 bases left in between. This CDR3 reads CASSFGQLRAEAFF. The CDR3 nucleotides are TGTGCCAGCAGTTTCGGGCAGCTTCGGGCTGAAGCTTTCTTT.

Remarks on this clonotype: A much larger clone sits a single nucleotide away, making a read error possible. This sequence joins TRBV28 and TRBJ1-2; TRBD1 is a possible D gene (5 bases). The CDR3 runs to 12 residues. CDR1 MDHEN and CDR2 SYDVKM come from the germline V gene. V lost 8 bases and J 7 bases, leaving 14 bases between the germline ends. CDR3 DNA: TGTGCCAGCCAAACTCAAAGGGGTGGCTACACCTTC. This sequence encodes CASQTQRGGYTF.

Worth noting for this clonotype: This may come from a read error, since a much larger clone is one base off. The rearrangement uses TRBV6-1 and TRBJ1-3, with TRBD1 as a possible D gene (5 bases). Per germline, CDR1 MNHNS and CDR2 SASEGT. The CDR3 is made up of 15 amino acids. V lost 6 bases and J 0 bases, leaving 12 bases between the germline ends. CDR3 amino acids: CASRSSGLSGNTIYF. CDR3 DNA: TGTGCCAGCAGGTCATCGGGGCTCTCTGGAAACACCATATATTTT.

A note on this clonotype: This may come from a read error, since a much larger clone is one base off. The chain couples TRBV2 to TRBJ2-3, with a tentative D call TRBD1 (5 bases). The CDR3 is 12 amino acids. Germline V lookup: CDR1 SNHLY, CDR2 FYNNEI. In DNA form, the CDR3 reads TGTGCCAGCAGGACGGACACAGATATGCAGTATTTT. The encoded protein is CASRTDTDMQYF. Complete variable domain (other parts from reference TRBV2 and TRBJ2-3): EPEVTQTPSHQVTQMGQEVILRCVPISNHLYFYWYRQILGQKVEFLVSFYNNEISEKSEIFDDQFSVERPDGSNFTLKIRSTKLEDSAMYFCASRTDTDMQYFGPGTRLTVL.

With respect to this clonotype: One end of the junction is discordant with germline, which a read error may explain. The chain carries TRBV11-2 and TRBJ2-7, with D maybe TRBD2 (5 bases). Germline CDR1 and CDR2: SGHAT and FQNNGV. This CDR3 contains 16 residues. The CDR3 DNA follows: TGTGCCAACAGCTTAGCGTCGGGGTCAGGAGGCTACGAGCAGTATTTC. It translates to CANSLASGSGGYEQYF.

This chain uses TRBV6-1 with TRBJ1-2; D perhaps matches TRBD1 (6 bases). Germline V gene sequence: CDR1 MNHNS, CDR2 SASEGT. V dropped 2 bases and J dropped 8 bases, with 15 bases sitting between them. CDR3 size: 14 residues. The CDR3 region is CASSENCTGKGYTF. The CDR3 bases are TGTGCCAGCAGTGAAAACTGTACAGGGAAAGGCTACACCTTC.

Only a few counts were recorded for this clonotype. V and J are TRBV28 and TRBJ1-2, with D tentatively TRBD1 (5 bases). The CDR3 length is 14 residues. Trimming stripped 5 bases from V and 5 bases from J, with 15 bases between. CDR1 is MDHEN and CDR2 is SYDVKM in the germline V gene. Here the CDR3 reads CASSANQGRYGYTF. DNA for the CDR3: TGTGCCAGCAGTGCAAACCAGGGAAGGTATGGCTACACCTTC.

This chain uses TRBV11-2 with TRBJ2-5, with a possible D match to TRBD2 (5 bases). V shed 2 bases and J shed 0 bases, with 13 bases lying between them. Germline V gene lookup returns CDR1 SGHAT and CDR2 FQNNGV. The length of the CDR3 is 16 residues. The CDR3 DNA reads TGTGCCAGCAGCTTATGGCTAGCAGAATACCAAGAGACCCAGTACTTC. It codes for CASSLWLAEYQETQYF.

A remark on this clonotype: Being one base from a much bigger clone, this may be a read error. The gene calls are TRBV30 and TRBJ1-1; 7 nucleotides agree with TRBD1. Trimming cost V 4 bases and J 10 bases; bases outside gene matches: 9. Per the germline V gene, CDR1 is GTSNPN and CDR2 is SVGIG (reference sequence). This CDR3 is 12 amino acids long. CDR3 nucleotide sequence: TGTGCCTGGATGAGGGGGCCAAGGGGAGCTTTCTTT. As protein: CAWMRGPRGAFF.

This chain links TRBV7-8 with TRBJ1-5; the D is unclear. The germline gives CDR1 SGHVS, CDR2 FQNEAQ. Trimming cost V 11 bases and J 7 bases, with 27 bases left between them. The length of the CDR3 is 16 residues. This CDR3 reads CACSLGPSGSGQPQHF. CDR3 nucleotide sequence: TGTGCCTGTAGCTTAGGTCCATCGGGGTCGGGACAGCCCCAGCATTTT.

Details on this clonotype: The junction shows a germline mismatch at one end, possibly a read error. The rearrangement uses TRBV18 and TRBJ2-3; D remains ambiguous. In germline, CDR1 is KGHSH, CDR2 LQKENI. The CDR3 totals 14 residues. The DNA of the CDR3 is TGCGTCAGCTCACCACCGGGCCGCACAGATACGCAGTATTTT. This sequence encodes CVSSPPGRTDTQYF.